One and the same sample provided the 9 T cell receptor beta chains below, sequenced in a study of blood T cell repertoires in COVID-19. Assay used: immunoSEQ multiplex PCR; TCRdb lists only in-frame clones, some missing. The table records a few hundred thousand clones, about 90% of them present only once. Sequences were obtained from peripheral blood. These TCRs come from a woman in her fifties or sixties with COVID-19, enrolled during active disease.

J is TRBJ1-6 and V is TRBV11-3; D remains unclear. Between the trimmed V and J ends, which lost 3 bases and 7 bases, there was a span of 13 bases. The CDR3 runs 15 residues. Germline lookup yields CDR1 SGHNT and CDR2 YENEEA. The CDR3 DNA reads TGTGCCAGCAGCTTGGAGGGCAAGCCGAATTCACCCCTCCACTTT. Amino acid sequence: CASSLEGKPNSPLHF.

The chain is built from TRBV5-5 and TRBJ1-2, with 10 bases matching TRBD1. Trimming removed 0 bases from V and 9 bases from J; junction bases left unmatched: 8. Germline V gives CDR1 SGHKS, CDR2 YYEKEE (reference sequence). The CDR3 loop spans 15 amino acids. The CDR3 here is CASSLGTGGIGSYTF. The DNA for the CDR3 is TGTGCCAGCAGCTTGGGGACAGGGGGAATCGGAAGCTACACCTTC.

The V gene is TRBV19, the J gene TRBJ1-2, with no clear D. This CDR3 has 14 amino acids. Germline V gene data show CDR1 as LNHDA and CDR2 as SQIVND (reference sequence). The V end was cut by 5 bases, the J end by 7 bases, with 17 bases between. The CDR3 spells CASSSWTGSGGYTF. The CDR3 nucleotides read TGTGCCAGTAGTTCCTGGACTGGCTCCGGTGGCTACACCTTC.

The chain is built from TRBV19 and TRBJ1-3; TRBD1 is a possible D gene (6 bases). V was pared by 7 bases and J by 3 bases, with 16 bases between. This CDR3 contains 15 residues. CDR1 and CDR2 from the germline V gene are LNHDA and SQIVND (reference sequence). CDR3 nucleotide sequence: TGTGCCAGTACAAGGACAGTCGGTTTTGGAAACACCATATATTTT. Its protein product is CASTRTVGFGNTIYF.

V gene TRBV9 combines with J gene TRBJ2-1, with 10 bases identical to TRBD2. V lost 3 bases, J lost 7 bases, and 10 bases stayed unmatched. CDR1 and CDR2 from the germline V gene are SGDLS and YYNGEE. The CDR3 extends over 16 amino acids. Here the CDR3 reads CASSATRWTSGNEQFF. The CDR3 DNA reads TGTGCCAGCAGCGCGACCAGATGGACTAGCGGTAATGAGCAGTTCTTC.

The V gene is TRBV27, the J gene TRBJ1-2, with TRBD1 matching 8 bases. The CDR3 covers 13 residues. V shed 5 bases and J 3 bases; nucleotides not matched to a gene: 2. Germline CDR1 MNHEY, CDR2 SMNVEV (reference sequence). CDR3 in amino acids: CASSRQGYYGYTF. DNA of the CDR3: TGTGCCAGCAGTCGACAGGGGTACTATGGCTACACCTTC.

This sequence joins TRBV2 and TRBJ2-7; TRBD1 matches at 7 bases. Germline loops: CDR1 SNHLY, CDR2 FYNNEI. With 10 bases clipped from V and 0 bases from J, the junction kept 9 bases outside the gene matches. The CDR3 has 14 residues. CDR3 coding DNA: TGTGCCACCTCGAAACAGGGGAGCTCCTACGAGCAGTACTTC. Translation: CATSKQGSSYEQYF.

This sequence joins TRBV4-2 and TRBJ1-2; TRBD1 matches 7 bases. CDR3 size: 15 residues. V trimming: 6 bases; J trimming: 0 bases; junction bases outside the gene matches: 7. Per the germline V gene, CDR1 is LGHNA and CDR2 is YNFKEQ. DNA of the CDR3: TGTGCCAGCAGACGAACGGGACAGACTAACTATGGCTACACCTTC. Its protein is CASRRTGQTNYGYTF.

The chain links TRBV15 to TRBJ1-1; D possibly corresponds to TRBD1 (5 bases). The CDR3 consists of 13 residues. Germline V CDR1 and CDR2: LNHNV, YYDKDF (reference sequence). The V and J ends lost 4 bases and 1 base respectively, with 7 bases between them. CDR3 protein: CATSIQENTEAFF. DNA of the CDR3: TGTGCCACCAGCATACAGGAGAACACTGAAGCTTTCTTT.